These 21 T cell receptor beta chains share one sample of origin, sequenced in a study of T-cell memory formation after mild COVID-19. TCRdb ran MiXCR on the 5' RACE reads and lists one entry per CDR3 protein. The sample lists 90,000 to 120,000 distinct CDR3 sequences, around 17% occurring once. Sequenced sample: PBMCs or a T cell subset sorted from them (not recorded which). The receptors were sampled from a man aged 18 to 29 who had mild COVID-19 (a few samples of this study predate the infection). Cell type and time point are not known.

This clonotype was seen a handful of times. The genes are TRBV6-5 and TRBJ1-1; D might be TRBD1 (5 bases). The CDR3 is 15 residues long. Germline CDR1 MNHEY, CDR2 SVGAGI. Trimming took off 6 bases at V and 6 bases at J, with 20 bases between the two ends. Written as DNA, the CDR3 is TGTGCCAGCAGCCGGCGGGGGGGTGTCGTGGCTGAAGCTTTCTTT. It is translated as CASSRRGGVVAEAFF.

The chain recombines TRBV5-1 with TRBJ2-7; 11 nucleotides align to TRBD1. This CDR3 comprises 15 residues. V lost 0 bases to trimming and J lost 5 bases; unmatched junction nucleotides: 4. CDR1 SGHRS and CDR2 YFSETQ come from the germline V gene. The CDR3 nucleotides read TGCGCCAGCAGCTTGGAGGACAGGGGGCGGGACGAGCAGTACTTC. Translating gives CASSLEDRGRDEQYF.

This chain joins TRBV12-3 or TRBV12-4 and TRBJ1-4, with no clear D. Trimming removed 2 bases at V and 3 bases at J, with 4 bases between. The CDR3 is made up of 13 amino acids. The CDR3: CASSLQANEKLFF. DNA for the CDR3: TGTGCCAGCAGTTTACAGGCTAATGAAAAACTGTTTTTT.

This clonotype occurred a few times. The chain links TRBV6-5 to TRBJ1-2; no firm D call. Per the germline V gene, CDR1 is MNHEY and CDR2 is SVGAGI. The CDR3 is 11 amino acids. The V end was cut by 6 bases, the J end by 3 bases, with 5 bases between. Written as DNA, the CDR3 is TGTGCCAGCAGGGCGGACTATGGCTACACCTTC. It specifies CASRADYGYTF.

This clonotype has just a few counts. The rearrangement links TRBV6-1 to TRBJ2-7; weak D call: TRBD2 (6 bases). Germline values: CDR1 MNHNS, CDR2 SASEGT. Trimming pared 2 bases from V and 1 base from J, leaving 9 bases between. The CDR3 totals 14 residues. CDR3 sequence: CASSELAGSYEQYV. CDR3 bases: TGTGCCAGCAGTGAACTGGCGGGGTCCTACGAGCAGTACGTC.

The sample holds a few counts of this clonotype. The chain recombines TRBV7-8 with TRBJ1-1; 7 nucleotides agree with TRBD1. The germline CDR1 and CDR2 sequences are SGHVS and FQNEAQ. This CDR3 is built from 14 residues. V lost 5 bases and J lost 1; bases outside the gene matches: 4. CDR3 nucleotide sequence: TGTGCCAGCAGCAAGACAGGGACGAACACTGAAGCTTTCTTT. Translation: CASSKTGTNTEAFF.

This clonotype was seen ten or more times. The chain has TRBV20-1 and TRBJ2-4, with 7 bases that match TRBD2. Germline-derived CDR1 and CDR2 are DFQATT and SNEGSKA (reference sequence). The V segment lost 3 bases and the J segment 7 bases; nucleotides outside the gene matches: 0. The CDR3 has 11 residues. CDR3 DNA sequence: TGCAGTGCTAGGGGGGGGAACATTCAGTACTTC. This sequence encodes CSARGGNIQYF.

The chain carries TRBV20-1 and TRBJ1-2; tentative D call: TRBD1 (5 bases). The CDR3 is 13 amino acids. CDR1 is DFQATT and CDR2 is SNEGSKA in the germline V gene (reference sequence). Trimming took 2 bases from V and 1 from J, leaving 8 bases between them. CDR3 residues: CSARLQVNYGYTF. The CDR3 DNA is TGCAGTGCTAGATTACAGGTTAACTATGGCTACACCTTC.

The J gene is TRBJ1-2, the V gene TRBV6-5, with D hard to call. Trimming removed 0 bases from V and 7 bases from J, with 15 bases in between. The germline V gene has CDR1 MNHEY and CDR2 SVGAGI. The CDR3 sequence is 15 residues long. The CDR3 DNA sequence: TGTGCCAGCAGTTACTCGGGTGGGCAGGCAAGTGGCTACACCTTC. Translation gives CASSYSGGQASGYTF.

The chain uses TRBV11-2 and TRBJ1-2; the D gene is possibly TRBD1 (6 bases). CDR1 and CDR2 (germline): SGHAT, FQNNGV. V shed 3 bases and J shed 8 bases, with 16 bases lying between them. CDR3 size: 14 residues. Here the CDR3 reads CASSLTGGGLGYTF. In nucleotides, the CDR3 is TGTGCCAGCAGCTTGACGGGGGGGGGGCTCGGCTACACCTTC. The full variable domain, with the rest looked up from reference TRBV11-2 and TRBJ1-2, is EAGVAQSPRYKIIEKRQSVAFWCNPISGHATLYWYQQILGQGPKLLIQFQNNGVVDDSQLPKDRFSAERLKGVDSTLKIQPAKLEDSAVYLCASSLTGGGLGYTFGSGTRLTVV.

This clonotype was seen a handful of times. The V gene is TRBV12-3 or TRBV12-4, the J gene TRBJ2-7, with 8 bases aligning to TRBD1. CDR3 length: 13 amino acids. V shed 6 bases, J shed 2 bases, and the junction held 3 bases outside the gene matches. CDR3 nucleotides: TGTGCCAGCAGAGTGACAGGGGCCTACGAGCAGTACTTC. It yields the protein CASRVTGAYEQYF.

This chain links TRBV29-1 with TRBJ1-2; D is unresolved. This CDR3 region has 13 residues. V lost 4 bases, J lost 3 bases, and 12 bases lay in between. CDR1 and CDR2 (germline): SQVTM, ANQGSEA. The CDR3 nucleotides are TGCAGCGTTGGGACCGAAACCGACTATGGCTACACCTTC. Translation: CSVGTETDYGYTF.

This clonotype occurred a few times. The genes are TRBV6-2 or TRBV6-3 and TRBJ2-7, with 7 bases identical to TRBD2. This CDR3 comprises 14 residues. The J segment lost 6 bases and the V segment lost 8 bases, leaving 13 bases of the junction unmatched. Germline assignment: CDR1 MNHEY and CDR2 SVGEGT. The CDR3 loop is CASALAVADSEQYF. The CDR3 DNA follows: TGTGCCAGCGCGCTAGCGGTCGCAGACTCCGAGCAGTACTTC.

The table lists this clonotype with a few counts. CDR3 in DNA: TGCGCCAGCAGTCAATTCCCGTACCAAGAGACCCAGTACTTC. It codes for CASSQFPYQETQYF. The chain couples TRBV23-1 to TRBJ2-5, with D unresolved. TRBV23-1 is given ORF status, its function remaining uncertain. Between the trimmed V and J ends, which lost 1 base and 0 bases, there was a span of 6 bases. This CDR3 has 14 amino acids.

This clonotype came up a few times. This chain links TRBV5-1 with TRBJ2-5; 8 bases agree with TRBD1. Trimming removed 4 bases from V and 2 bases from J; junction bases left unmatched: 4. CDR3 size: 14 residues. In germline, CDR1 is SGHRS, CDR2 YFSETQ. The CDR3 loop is CASSGQGGQETQYF. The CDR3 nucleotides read TGCGCCAGCAGCGGACAGGGCGGGCAAGAGACCCAGTACTTC.

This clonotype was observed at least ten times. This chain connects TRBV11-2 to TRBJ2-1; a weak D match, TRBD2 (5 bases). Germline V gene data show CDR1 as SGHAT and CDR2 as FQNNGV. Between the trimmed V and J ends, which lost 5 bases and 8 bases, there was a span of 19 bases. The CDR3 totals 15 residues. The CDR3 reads CASSRRIPPGDEQFF. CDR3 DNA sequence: TGTGCCAGCAGCCGTAGAATACCCCCCGGGGATGAGCAGTTCTTC.

The CDR3 sequence is CASTTTFSGNTIYF. DNA of the CDR3: TGTGCCAGCACTACGACATTTTCTGGAAACACCATATATTTT. V gene TRBV7-9 combines with J gene TRBJ1-3; no definite D call. V lost 7 bases and J 1 base, leaving 11 bases between the germline ends. The V gene's germline CDR1 is SEHNR and CDR2 FQNEAQ (reference sequence). The length of the CDR3 is 14 residues.

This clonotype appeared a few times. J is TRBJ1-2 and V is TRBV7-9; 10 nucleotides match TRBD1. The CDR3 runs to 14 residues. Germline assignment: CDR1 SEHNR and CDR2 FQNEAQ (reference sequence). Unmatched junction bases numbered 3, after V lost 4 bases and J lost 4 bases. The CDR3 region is CASSWGQGTYGYTF. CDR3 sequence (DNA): TGTGCCAGCAGCTGGGGACAGGGGACCTATGGCTACACCTTC. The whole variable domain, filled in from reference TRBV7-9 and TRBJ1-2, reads DTGVSQNPRHKITKRGQNVTFRCDPISEHNRLYWYRQTLGQGPEFLTYFQNEAQLEKSRLLSDRFSAERPKGSFSTLEIQRTEQGDSAMYLCASSWGQGTYGYTFGSGTRLTVV.

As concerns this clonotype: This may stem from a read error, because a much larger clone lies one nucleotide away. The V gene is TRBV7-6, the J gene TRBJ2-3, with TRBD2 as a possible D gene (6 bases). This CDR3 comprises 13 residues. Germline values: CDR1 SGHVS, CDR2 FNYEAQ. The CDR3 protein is CASSLTGEDRQYF. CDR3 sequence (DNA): TGTGCCAGCAGCTTAACGGGGGAAGATAGGCAGTATTTT.

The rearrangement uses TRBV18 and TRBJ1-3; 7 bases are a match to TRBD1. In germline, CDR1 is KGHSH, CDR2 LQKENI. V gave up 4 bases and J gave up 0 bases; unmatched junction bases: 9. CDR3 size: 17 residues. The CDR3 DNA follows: TGTGCCAGCTCACACACCGGGACAGACAGCTCTGGAAACACCATATATTTT. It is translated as CASSHTGTDSSGNTIYF.

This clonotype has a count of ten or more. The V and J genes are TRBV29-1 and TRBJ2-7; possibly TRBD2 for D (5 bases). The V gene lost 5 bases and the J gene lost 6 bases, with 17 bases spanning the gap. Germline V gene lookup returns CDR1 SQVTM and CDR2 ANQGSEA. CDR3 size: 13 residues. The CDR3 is CSVRVRVLGEQYV. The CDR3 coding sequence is TGCAGCGTTCGGGTGCGGGTCCTCGGCGAGCAGTACGTC.